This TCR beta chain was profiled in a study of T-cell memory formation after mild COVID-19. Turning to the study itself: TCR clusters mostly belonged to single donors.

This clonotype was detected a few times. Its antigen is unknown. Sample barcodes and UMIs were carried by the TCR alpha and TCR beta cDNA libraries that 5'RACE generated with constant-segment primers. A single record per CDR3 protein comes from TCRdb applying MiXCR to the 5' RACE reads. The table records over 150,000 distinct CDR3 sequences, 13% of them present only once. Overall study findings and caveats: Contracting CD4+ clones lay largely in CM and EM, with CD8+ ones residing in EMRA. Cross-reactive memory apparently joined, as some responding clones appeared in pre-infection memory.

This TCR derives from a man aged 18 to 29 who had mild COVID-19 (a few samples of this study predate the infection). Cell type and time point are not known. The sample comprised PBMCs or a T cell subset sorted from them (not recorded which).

The CDR3 sequence is CAISEGPSGGVYEQYV. The CDR3 bases are TGTGCCATCAGTGAGGGGCCTAGCGGGGGGGTCTACGAGCAGTACGTC. The rearrangement links TRBV10-3 to TRBJ2-7; 12 positions agree with TRBD2. The CDR3 is made up of 16 amino acids. From germline, CDR1 is ENHRY and CDR2 SYGVKD. V lost 2 bases, J lost 3 bases, and 5 bases stayed unmatched.